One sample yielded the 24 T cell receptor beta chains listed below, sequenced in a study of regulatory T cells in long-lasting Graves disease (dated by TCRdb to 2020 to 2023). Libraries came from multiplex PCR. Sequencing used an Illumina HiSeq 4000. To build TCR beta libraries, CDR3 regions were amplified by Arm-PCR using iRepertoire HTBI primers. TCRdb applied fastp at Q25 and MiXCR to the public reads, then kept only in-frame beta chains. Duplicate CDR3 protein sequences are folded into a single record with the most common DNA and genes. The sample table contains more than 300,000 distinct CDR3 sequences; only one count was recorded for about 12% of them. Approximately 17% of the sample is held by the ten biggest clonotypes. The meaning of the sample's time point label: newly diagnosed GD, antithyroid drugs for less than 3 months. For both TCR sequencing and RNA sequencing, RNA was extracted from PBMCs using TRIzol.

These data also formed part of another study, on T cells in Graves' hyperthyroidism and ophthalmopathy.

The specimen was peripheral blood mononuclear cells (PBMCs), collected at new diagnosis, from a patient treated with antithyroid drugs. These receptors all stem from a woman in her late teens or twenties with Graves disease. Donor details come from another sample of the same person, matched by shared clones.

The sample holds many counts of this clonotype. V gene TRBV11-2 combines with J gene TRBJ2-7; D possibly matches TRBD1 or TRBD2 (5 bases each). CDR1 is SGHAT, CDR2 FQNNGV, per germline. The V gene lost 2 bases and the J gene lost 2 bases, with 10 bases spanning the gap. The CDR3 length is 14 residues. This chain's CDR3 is CASSLSGGAYEQYF. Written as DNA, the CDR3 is TGTGCCAGCAGCTTAAGTGGGGGAGCCTACGAGCAGTACTTC.

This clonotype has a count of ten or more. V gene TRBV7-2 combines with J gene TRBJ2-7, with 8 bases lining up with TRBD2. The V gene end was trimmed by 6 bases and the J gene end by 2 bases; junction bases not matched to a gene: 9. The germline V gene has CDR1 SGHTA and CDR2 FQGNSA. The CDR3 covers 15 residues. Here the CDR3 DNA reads TGTGCCAGCAGGCGGTATAGCGGGGAAGCCTACGAGCAGTACTTC. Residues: CASRRYSGEAYEQYF.

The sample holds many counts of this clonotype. Written as DNA, the CDR3 is TGTGCCAGCAGCCTTCTGCTCGAATCTAGGGCTTTCTTT. As protein: CASSLLLESRAFF. J is TRBJ1-1 and V is TRBV7-9; D gene unclear. The V gene's germline CDR1 is SEHNR and CDR2 FQNEAQ (reference sequence). The CDR3 is 13 residues long. V lost 5 bases to trimming and J lost 11 bases, with 18 bases between them.

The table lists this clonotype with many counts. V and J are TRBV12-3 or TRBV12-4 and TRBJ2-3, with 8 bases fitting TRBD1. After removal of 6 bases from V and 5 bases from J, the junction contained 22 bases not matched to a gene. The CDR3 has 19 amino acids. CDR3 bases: TGTGCCAGCAGGCCAGCAGATTTCGGCAGGGGGCCAACAGGAGATACGCAGTATTTT. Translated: CASRPADFGRGPTGDTQYF.

CDR3 in amino acids: CASSLGTSTEAFF. In nucleotides, the CDR3 is TGTGCCAGCAGCTTGGGGACGTCCACTGAAGCTTTCTTT. The J gene is TRBJ1-1, the V gene TRBV7-6, with a weak D call TRBD1 (5 bases). Trimming stripped 3 bases from V and 4 bases from J, with 9 bases between. Germline loops: CDR1 SGHVS, CDR2 FNYEAQ. The CDR3 runs 13 residues.

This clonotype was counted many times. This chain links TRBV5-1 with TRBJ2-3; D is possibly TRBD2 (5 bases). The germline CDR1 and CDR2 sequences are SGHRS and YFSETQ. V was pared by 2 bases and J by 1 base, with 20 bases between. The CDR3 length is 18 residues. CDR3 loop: CASSFNGERRTGTDTQYF. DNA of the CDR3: TGCGCCAGCAGCTTTAATGGGGAGCGGCGGACCGGCACAGATACGCAGTATTTT.

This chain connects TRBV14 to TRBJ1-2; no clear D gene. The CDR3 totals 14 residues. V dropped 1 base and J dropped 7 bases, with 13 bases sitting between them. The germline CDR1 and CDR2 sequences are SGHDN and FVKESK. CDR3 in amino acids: CASSQVGRSSGYTF. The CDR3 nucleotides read TGTGCCAGCAGCCAAGTTGGGCGTAGCAGTGGCTACACCTTC. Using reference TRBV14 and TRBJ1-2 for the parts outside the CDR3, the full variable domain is EAGVTQFPSHSVIEKGQTVTLRCDPISGHDNLYWYRRVMGKEIKFLLHFVKESKQDESGMPNNRFLAERTGGTYSTLKVQPAELEDSGVYFCASSQVGRSSGYTFGSGTRLTVV.

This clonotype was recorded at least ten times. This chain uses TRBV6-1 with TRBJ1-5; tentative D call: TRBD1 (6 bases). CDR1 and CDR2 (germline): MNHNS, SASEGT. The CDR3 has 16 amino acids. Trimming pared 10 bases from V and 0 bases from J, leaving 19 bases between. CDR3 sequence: CATQDRSKASNQPQHF. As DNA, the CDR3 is TGTGCCACTCAAGACAGGTCTAAAGCTAGCAATCAGCCCCAGCATTTT.

The CDR3, as DNA: TGCAGCGTTACCGGGACGGAAAATGAAAAACTGTTTTTT. It translates to CSVTGTENEKLFF. V is TRBV29-1 and J is TRBJ1-4, with D possibly matching TRBD1 (5 bases). Germline V CDR1 and CDR2: SQVTM, ANQGSEA. There are 13 residues in the CDR3. V was trimmed by 5 bases and J by 5 bases, leaving 12 bases between them.

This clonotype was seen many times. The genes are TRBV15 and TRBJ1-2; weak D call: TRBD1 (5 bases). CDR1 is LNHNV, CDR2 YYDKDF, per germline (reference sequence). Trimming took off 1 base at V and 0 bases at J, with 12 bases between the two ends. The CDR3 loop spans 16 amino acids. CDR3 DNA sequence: TGTGCCACCAGCAGAGGGTTGACAGCAACTAACTATGGCTACACCTTC. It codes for CATSRGLTATNYGYTF.

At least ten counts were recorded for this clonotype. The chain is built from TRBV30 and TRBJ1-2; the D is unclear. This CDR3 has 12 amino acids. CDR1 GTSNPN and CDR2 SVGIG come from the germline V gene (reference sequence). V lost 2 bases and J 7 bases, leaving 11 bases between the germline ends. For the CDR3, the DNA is TGTGCCTGGAGTTGGGGAATGTCTGGCTACACCTTC. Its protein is CAWSWGMSGYTF.

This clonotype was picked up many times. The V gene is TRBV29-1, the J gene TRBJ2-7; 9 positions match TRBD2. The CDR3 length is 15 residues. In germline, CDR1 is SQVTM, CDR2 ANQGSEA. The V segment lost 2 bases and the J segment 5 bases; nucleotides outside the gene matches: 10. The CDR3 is CSVELRGTSKDEQYF. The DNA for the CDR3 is TGCAGCGTTGAATTAAGGGGGACTAGCAAGGACGAGCAGTACTTC.

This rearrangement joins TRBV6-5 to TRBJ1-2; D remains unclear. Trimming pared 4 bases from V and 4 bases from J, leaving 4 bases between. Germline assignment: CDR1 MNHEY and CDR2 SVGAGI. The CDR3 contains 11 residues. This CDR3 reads CASSSSYGYTF. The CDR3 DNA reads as TGTGCCAGCAGTTCATCCTATGGCTACACCTTC.

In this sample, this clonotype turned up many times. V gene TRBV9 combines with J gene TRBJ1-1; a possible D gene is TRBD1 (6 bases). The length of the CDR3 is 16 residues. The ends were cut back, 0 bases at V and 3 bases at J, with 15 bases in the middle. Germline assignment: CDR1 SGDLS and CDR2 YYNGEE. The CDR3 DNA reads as TGTGCCAGCAGCGTAGCGACAGGCACCATTTACACTGAAGCTTTCTTT. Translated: CASSVATGTIYTEAFF.

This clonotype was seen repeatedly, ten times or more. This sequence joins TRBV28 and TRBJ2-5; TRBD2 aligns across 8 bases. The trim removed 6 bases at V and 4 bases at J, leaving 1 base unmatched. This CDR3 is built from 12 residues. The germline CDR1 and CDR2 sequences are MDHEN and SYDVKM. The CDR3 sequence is CASRLAGETQYF. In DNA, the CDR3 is TGTGCCAGCAGGCTAGCGGGAGAGACCCAGTACTTC.

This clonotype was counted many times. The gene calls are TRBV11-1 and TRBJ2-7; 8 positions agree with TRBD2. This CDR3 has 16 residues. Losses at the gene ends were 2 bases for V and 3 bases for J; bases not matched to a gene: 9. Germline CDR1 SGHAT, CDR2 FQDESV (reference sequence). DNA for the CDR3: TGTGCCAGCAGCTTACCCAAAGCGGGAGTGAGCTACGAGCAGTACTTC. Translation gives CASSLPKAGVSYEQYF.

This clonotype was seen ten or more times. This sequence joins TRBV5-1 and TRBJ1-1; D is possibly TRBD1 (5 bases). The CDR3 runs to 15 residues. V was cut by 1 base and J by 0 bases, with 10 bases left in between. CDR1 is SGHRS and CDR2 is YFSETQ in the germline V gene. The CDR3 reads CASSLQGILNTEAFF. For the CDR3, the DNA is TGCGCCAGCAGCTTGCAGGGTATCTTGAACACTGAAGCTTTCTTT.

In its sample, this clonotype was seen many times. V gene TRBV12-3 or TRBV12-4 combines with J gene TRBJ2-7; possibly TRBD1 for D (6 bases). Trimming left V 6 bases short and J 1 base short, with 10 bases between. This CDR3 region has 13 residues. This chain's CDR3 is CASRQTGSYEQYF. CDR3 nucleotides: TGTGCCAGCAGACAAACAGGGTCCTACGAGCAGTACTTC.

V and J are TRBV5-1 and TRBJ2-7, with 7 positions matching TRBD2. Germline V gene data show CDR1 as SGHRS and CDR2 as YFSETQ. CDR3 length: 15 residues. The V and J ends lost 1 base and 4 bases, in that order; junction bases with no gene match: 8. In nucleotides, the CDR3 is TGCGCCAGCAGCTTGAAGGCTAGCGGAGTATACGAGCAGTACTTC. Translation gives CASSLKASGVYEQYF.

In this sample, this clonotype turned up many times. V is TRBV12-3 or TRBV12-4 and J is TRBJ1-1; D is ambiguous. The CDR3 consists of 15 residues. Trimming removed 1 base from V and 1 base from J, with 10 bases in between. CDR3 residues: CASSLGAFRNTEAFF. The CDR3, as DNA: TGTGCCAGCAGTTTAGGAGCTTTCAGGAACACTGAAGCTTTCTTT.

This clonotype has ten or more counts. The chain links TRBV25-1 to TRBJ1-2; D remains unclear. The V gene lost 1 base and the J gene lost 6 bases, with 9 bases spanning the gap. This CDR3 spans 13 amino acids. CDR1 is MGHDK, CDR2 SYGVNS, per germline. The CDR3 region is CASSELGGNGYTF. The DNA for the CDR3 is TGTGCCAGCAGTGAATTGGGAGGTAATGGCTACACCTTC.

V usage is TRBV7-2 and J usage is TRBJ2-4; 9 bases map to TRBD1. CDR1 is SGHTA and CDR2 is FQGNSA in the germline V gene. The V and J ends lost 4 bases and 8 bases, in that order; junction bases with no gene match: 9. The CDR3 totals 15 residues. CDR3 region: CASSSGTGYSDIQYF. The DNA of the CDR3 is TGTGCCAGCAGCTCCGGGACAGGGTATTCGGACATTCAGTACTTC. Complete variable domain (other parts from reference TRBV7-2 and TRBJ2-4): GAGVSQSPSNKVTEKGKDVELRCDPISGHTALYWYRQSLGQGLEFLIYFQGNSAPDKSGLPSDRFSAERTGGSVSTLTIQRTQQEDSAVYLCASSSGTGYSDIQYFGAGTRLSVL.

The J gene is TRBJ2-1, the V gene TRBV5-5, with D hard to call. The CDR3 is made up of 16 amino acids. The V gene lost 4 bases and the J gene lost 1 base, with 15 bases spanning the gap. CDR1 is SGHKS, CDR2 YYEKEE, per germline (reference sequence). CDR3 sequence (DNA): TGTGCCAGCAGCCGACCCGGAGCCGGGTCCTACAATGAGCAGTTCTTC. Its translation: CASSRPGAGSYNEQFF.

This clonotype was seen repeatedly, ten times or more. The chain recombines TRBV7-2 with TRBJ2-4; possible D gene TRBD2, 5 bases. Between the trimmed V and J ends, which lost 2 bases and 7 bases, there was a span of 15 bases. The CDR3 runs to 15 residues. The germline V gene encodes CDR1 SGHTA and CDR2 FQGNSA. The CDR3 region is CASSLTRSVGNIQYF. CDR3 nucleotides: TGTGCCAGCAGCTTAACTCGTAGCGTCGGTAACATTCAGTACTTC. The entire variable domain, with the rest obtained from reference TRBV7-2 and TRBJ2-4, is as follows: GAGVSQSPSNKVTEKGKDVELRCDPISGHTALYWYRQSLGQGLEFLIYFQGNSAPDKSGLPSDRFSAERTGGSVSTLTIQRTQQEDSAVYLCASSLTRSVGNIQYFGAGTRLSVL.